Sequencing of this TCR beta chain was carried out in a study of shared clonotypes between healthy human individuals. Data came from immunoSEQ multiplex PCR; TCRdb stores just in-frame clones and leaves some out. The table records 2 million to 2.5 million clones, roughly 90% of them present only once. The CDR3 covers 14 residues. V shed 0 bases and J 6 bases; nucleotides not matched to a gene: 3. Germline V gene lookup returns CDR1 SGHTA and CDR2 FQGTGA. What was sequenced was naive CD4+ T cells from PBMCs. The subset denotes: CD45RA+ positively selected. This rearrangement joins TRBV7-3 to TRBJ2-7; 9 positions match TRBD1. This receptor was identified in a man aged 18 to 30 in good health. Some clones in this sample may be carry-over from other donors' samples. The CDR3 nucleotides read TGTGCCAGCAGCTTAACACAGGGGGCAGCCGAGCAGTACTTC. Residues: CASSLTQGAAEQYF.